Listed here is a single TCR beta chain. Its antigen is currently unknown. The primer mix had 60 Vbeta and 13 Jbeta primers. Sequencing was performed with immunoSEQ multiplex PCR; in TCRdb, only in-frame clones are kept and a portion is missing. The data contain under 200,000 clones, 87% of them singletons. Whereas donors were nominally healthy upon sampling, unrecorded immune exposures were probable. This sample is drawn from a study of cytomegalovirus exposure and HLA in healthy donors. General study results and limits: A later analysis linked a missense DCLRE1C variant to TCR beta V- and J-gene trimming.

V dropped 2 bases and J dropped 3; count of bases not matched to a gene: 7. The CDR3 is made up of 17 amino acids. Looked up from germline, CDR1 is LGHNT and CDR2 is FRNRAP. The source material was PBMCs. This TCR came from a woman in her twenties or thirties in good health and CMV-seronegative. The V gene is TRBV12-5, the J gene TRBJ2-1; 10 bases match TRBD1. CDR3 nucleotides: TGTGCTAGTGGTTTGTTCTTGGGACAGGGGAGCTACAATGAGCAGTTCTTC. It codes for CASGLFLGQGSYNEQFF.